Listed here are 5 T cell receptor beta chains from one sample, sequenced in a study of regulatory T cells in long-lasting Graves disease. Arm-PCR of CDR3 regions with iRepertoire HTBI primers generated TCR beta libraries. TCRdb processed the multiplex PCR reads anew with MiXCR; each CDR3 protein has one entry. The data contain about half a million distinct CDR3 sequences, around 12% of them singletons. Time point noted: newly diagnosed GD, antithyroid drugs for less than 3 months. PBMC RNA served as the TCR library source. These same data were also listed under a study on T cells in Graves' hyperthyroidism and ophthalmopathy.

The specimen was peripheral blood mononuclear cells (PBMCs), collected at new diagnosis, from a patient treated with antithyroid drugs. These receptors were obtained from a woman younger than 45 with Graves disease.

The chain recombines TRBV4-3 with TRBJ1-1; a possible D gene is TRBD1 (6 bases). Germline assignment: CDR1 LGHNA and CDR2 YSLEER. V dropped 4 bases and J dropped 1 base, with 16 bases sitting between them. There are 16 residues in the CDR3. For the CDR3, the DNA is TGCGCCAGCAGCCCGCAATACAGGGAAAGGAACACTGAAGCTTTCTTT. Protein product: CASSPQYRERNTEAFF.

This chain links TRBV4-1 with TRBJ2-1; TRBD2 agrees at 7 bases. Trimming at V came to 3 bases and at J to 6 bases, leaving 14 bases not matched to a gene. The CDR3 length is 17 residues. Germline V gives CDR1 MGHRA, CDR2 YSYEKL. CDR3 region: CASSHSDALAIFNEQFF. DNA for the CDR3: TGCGCCAGCAGCCACTCCGATGCACTAGCGATCTTCAATGAGCAGTTCTTC.

The chain carries TRBV20-1 and TRBJ2-1, with D possibly being TRBD1 (6 bases). Germline V gene lookup returns CDR1 DFQATT and CDR2 SNEGSKA (reference sequence). The V gene lost 0 bases and the J gene lost 9 bases, with 15 bases spanning the gap. CDR3 length: 14 residues. The CDR3 nucleotides are TGCAGTGCTAGAGATGGGCAGGGGAGTACTGAGCAGTTCTTC. Its translation is CSARDGQGSTEQFF.

In its sample, this clonotype was seen many times. This chain connects TRBV9 to TRBJ2-1; the D call may be TRBD1 or TRBD2 (5 bases each). The CDR3 spans 13 residues. The V and J ends lost 4 bases and 10 bases respectively, with 15 bases between them. Per germline, CDR1 SGDLS and CDR2 YYNGEE. CDR3 sequence (DNA): TGTGCCAGCAGCTCCGGGGCAACTTGGGAGCAGTTCTTC. Its translation: CASSSGATWEQFF.

At least ten counts were recorded for this clonotype. The chain combines TRBV12-3 or TRBV12-4 with TRBJ1-5; a weak D match, TRBD1 (5 bases). The CDR3 runs 14 residues. Trimming stripped 5 bases from V and 4 bases from J, with 12 bases between. The CDR3 protein is CASSAHRSNQPQHF. The DNA of the CDR3 is TGTGCCAGCAGTGCCCACAGGAGTAATCAGCCCCAGCATTTT.